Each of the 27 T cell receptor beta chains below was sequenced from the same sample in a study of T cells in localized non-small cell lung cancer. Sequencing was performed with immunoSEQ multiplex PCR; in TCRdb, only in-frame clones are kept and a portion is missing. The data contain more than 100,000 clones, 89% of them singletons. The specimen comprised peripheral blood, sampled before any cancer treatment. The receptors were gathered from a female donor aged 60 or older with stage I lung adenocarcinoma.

CDR3 DNA sequence: TGCGCCAGCAGCTTTATTTCGGGACTAGTCACAGATACGCAGTATTTT. It encodes CASSFISGLVTDTQYF. The chain carries TRBV5-1 and TRBJ2-3; 8 positions match TRBD2. V gave up 2 bases and J gave up 2 bases; unmatched junction bases: 7. The CDR3 is made up of 16 amino acids. The germline V gene encodes CDR1 SGHRS and CDR2 YFSETQ. Full variable domain (remainder filled in from reference TRBV5-1 and TRBJ2-3): KAGVTQTPRYLIKTRGQQVTLSCSPISGHRSVSWYQQTPGQGLQFLFEYFSETQRNKGNFPGRFSGRQFSNSRSEMNVSTLELGDSALYLCASSFISGLVTDTQYFGPGTRLTVL.

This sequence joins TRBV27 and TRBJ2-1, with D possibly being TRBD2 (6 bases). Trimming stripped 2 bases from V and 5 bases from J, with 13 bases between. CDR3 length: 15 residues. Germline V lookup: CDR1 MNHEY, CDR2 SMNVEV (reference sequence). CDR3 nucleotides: TGTGCCAGCAGTTTAACTAGCCTTAAAAACAATGAGCAGTTCTTC. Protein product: CASSLTSLKNNEQFF.

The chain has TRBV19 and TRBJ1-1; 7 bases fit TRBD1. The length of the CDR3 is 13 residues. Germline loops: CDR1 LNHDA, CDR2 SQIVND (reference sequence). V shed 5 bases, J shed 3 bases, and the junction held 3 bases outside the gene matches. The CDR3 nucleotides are TGTGCCAGTAGTCAGGGGGGTCACACTGAAGCTTTCTTT. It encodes CASSQGGHTEAFF.

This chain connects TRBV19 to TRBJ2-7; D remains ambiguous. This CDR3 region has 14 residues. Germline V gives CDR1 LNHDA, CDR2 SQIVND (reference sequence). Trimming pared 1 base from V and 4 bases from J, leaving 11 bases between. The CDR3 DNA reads TGTGCCAGTAGTATAGGACGGATGGGGTACGAGCAGTACTTC. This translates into CASSIGRMGYEQYF.

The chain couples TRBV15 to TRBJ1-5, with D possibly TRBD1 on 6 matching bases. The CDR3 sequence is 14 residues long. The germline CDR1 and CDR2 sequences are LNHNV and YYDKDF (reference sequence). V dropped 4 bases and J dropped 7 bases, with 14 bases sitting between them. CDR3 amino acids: CATSTYRDRQPQHF. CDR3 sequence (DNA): TGTGCCACCAGCACGTACAGGGACCGACAGCCCCAGCATTTT.

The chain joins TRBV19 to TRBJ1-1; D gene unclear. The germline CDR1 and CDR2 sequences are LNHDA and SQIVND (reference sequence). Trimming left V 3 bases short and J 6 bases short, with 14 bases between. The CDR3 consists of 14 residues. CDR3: CASSIQASGAEAFF. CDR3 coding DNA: TGTGCCAGTAGTATTCAGGCCAGCGGCGCTGAAGCTTTCTTT.

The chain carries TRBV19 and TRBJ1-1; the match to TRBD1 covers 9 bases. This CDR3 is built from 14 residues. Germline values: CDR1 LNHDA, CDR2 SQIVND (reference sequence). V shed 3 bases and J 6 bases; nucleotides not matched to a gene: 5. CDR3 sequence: CASSIMGTGPEAFF. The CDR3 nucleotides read TGTGCCAGTAGTATTATGGGGACAGGGCCTGAAGCTTTCTTT.

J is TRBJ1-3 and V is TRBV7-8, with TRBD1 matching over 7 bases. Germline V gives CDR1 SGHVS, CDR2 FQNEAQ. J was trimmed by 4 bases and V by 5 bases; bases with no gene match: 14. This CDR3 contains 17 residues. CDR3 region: CASSLRAGRGTGNTIYF. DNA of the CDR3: TGTGCCAGCAGCCTACGGGCTGGCAGGGGGACAGGAAACACCATATATTTT.

The DNA for the CDR3 is TGTGCCAGCAGCCAAGGTGTGGTACAGAACACTGAAGCTTTCTTT. Amino acids: CASSQGVVQNTEAFF. V is TRBV14 and J is TRBJ1-1, with no clear D. V was cut by 1 base and J by 1 base, with 10 bases left in between. From germline, CDR1 is SGHDN and CDR2 FVKESK. The CDR3 sequence is 15 residues long.

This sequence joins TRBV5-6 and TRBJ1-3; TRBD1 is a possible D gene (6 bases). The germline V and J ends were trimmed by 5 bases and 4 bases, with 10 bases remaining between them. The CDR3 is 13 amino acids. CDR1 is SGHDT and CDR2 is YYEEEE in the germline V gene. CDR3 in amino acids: CASSSDRGNTIYF. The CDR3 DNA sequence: TGTGCCAGCAGTAGTGACAGGGGAAACACCATATATTTT.

The chain's CDR3 is CASSKGTVGPYNEQFF. The CDR3 DNA follows: TGCGCCAGCAGCAAAGGGACAGTCGGGCCCTACAATGAGCAGTTCTTC. The genes are TRBV4-1 and TRBJ2-1, with 7 nucleotides matching TRBD1. This CDR3 contains 16 residues. V dropped 5 bases and J dropped 2; count of bases not matched to a gene: 9. Germline V CDR1 and CDR2: MGHRA, YSYEKL.

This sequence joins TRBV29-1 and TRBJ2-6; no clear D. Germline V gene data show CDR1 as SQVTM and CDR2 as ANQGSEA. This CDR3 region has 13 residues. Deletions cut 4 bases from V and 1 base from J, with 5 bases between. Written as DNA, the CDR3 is TGCAGCGTTGCCAGGTCTGGGGCCAACGTCCTGACTTTC. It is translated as CSVARSGANVLTF.

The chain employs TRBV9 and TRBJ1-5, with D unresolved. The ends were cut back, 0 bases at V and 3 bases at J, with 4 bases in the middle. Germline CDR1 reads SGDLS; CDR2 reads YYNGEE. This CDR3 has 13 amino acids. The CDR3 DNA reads TGTGCCAGCAGCGTAGGGTACAATCAGCCCCAGCATTTT. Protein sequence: CASSVGYNQPQHF.

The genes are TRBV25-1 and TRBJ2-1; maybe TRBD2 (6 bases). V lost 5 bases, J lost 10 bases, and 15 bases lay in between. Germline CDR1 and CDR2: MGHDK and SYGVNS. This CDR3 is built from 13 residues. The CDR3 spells CASSSWGVQEQFF. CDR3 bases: TGTGCCAGCAGTTCCTGGGGGGTGCAGGAGCAGTTCTTC.

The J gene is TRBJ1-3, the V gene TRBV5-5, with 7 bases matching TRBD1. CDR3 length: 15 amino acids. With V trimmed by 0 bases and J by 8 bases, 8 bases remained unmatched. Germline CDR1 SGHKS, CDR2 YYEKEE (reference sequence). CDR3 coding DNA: TGTGCCAGCAGCTTGGTGGTAGGGGGCGAATACACCATATATTTT. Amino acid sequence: CASSLVVGGEYTIYF. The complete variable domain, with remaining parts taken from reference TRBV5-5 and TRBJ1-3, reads DAGVTQSPTHLIKTRGQQVTLRCSPISGHKSVSWYQQVLGQGPQFIFQYYEKEERGRGNFPDRFSARQFPNYSSELNVNALLLGDSALYLCASSLVVGGEYTIYFGEGSWLTVV.

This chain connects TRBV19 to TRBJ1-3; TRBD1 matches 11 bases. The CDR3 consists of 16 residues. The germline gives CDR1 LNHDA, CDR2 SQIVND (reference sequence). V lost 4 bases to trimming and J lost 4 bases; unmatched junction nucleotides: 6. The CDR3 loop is CASSRRTGGFGNTIYF. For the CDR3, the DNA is TGTGCCAGTAGTAGACGGACAGGGGGCTTCGGAAACACCATATATTTT.

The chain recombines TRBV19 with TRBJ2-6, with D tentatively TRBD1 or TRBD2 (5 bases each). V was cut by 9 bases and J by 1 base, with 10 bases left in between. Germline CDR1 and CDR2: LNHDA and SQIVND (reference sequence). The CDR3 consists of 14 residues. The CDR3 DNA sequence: TGTGCCAGCAGAGGGACGTCTGGGGCCAACGTCCTGACTTTC. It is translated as CASRGTSGANVLTF. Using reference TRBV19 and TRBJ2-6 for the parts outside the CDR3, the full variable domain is DGGITQSPKYLFRKEGQNVTLSCEQNLNHDAMYWYRQDPGQGLRLIYYSQIVNDFQKGDIAEGYSVSREKKESFPLTVTSAQKNPTAFYLCASRGTSGANVLTFGAGSRLTVL.

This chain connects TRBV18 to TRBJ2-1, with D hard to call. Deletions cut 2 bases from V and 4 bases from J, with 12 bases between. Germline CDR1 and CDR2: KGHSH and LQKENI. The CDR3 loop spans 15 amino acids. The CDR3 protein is CASSPDNRNYNEQFF. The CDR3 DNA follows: TGTGCCAGCTCACCAGATAATAGGAATTACAATGAGCAGTTCTTC.

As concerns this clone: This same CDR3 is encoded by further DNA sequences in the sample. The CDR3 here is CASSVEGGSTDTQYF. CDR3 bases: TGTGCCAGCAGCGTAGAAGGGGGAAGCACAGATACGCAGTATTTT. The rearrangement joins TRBV9 to TRBJ2-3, with a possible D match to TRBD1 (6 bases). The germline gives CDR1 SGDLS, CDR2 YYNGEE. CDR3 length: 15 residues. V lost 0 bases and J lost 0, with 8 bases in between. The full variable domain, in which reference TRBV9 and TRBJ2-3 provide the parts outside the CDR3, is DSGVTQTPKHLITATGQRVTLRCSPRSGDLSVYWYQQSLDQGLQFLIQYYNGEERAKGNILERFSAQQFPDLHSELNLSSLELGDSALYFCASSVEGGSTDTQYFGPGTRLTVL.

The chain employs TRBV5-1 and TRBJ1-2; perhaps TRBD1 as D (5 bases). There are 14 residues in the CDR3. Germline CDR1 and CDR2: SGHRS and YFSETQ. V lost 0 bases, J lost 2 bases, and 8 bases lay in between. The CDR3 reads CASSLAGLNYGYTF. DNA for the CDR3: TGCGCCAGCAGCTTGGCGGGGCTAAACTATGGCTACACCTTC.

CDR3 coding DNA: TGCGCCAGCAGCTTGTCGACGGGGACACAAGAGACCCAGTACTTC. Translating it yields CASSLSTGTQETQYF. J is TRBJ2-5 and V is TRBV5-1; a weak D match, TRBD1 (6 bases). The CDR3 sequence is 15 residues long. CDR1 and CDR2 from the germline V gene are SGHRS and YFSETQ. Deletions cut 1 base from V and 2 bases from J, with 12 bases between.

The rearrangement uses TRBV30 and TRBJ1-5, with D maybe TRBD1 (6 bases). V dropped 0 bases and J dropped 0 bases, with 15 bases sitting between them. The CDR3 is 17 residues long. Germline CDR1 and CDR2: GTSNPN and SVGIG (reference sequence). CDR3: CAWSVGRGVISNQPQHF. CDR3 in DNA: TGTGCCTGGAGTGTTGGTAGGGGGGTTATTAGCAATCAGCCCCAGCATTTT.

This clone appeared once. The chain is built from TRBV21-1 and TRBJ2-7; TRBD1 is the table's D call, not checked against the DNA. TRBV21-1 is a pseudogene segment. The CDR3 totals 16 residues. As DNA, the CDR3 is TGTGCCAGCAGCAAAAAGCGGCAGGGGGGTGGATACGAGCAGTACTTC. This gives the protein CASSKKRQGGGYEQYF.

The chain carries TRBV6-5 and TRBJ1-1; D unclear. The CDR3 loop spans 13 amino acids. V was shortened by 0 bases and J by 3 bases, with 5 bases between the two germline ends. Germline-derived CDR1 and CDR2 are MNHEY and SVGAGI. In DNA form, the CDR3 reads TGTGCCAGCAGTTACTCGAGAGACACTGAAGCTTTCTTT. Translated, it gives CASSYSRDTEAFF.

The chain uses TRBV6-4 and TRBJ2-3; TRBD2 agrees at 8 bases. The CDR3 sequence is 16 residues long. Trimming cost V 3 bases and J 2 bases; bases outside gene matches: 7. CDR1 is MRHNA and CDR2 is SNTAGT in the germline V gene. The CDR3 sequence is CASSERVAGLTDTQYF. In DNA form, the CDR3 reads TGTGCCAGCAGTGAACGAGTAGCGGGACTCACAGATACGCAGTATTTT.

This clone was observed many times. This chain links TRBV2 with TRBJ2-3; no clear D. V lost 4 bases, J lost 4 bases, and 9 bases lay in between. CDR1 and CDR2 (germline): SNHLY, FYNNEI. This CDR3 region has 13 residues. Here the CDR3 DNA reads TGTGCCAGCAGTGTGGCACGGGCAGATACGCAGTATTTT. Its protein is CASSVARADTQYF.

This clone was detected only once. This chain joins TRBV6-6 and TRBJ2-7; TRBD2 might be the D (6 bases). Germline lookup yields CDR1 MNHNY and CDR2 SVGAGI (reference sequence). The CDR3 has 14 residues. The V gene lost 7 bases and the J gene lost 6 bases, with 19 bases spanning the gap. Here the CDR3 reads CASTNTATAGEQYF. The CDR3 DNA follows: TGTGCCAGCACCAACACGGCGACAGCGGGCGAGCAGTACTTC.